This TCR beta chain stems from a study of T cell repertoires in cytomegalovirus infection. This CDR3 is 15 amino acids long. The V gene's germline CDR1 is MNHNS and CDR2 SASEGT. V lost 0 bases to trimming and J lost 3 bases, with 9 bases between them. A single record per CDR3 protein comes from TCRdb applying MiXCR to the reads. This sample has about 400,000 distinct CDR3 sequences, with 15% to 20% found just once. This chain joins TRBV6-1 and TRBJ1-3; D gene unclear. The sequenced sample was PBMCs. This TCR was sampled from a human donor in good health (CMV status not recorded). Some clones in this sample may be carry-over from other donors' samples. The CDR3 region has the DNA TGTGCCAGCAGTGAAGCCGCAGGAGGTGGAAACACCATATATTTT. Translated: CASSEAAGGGNTIYF.